Shown below are 20 T cell receptor beta chains from a single sample sequenced in a study of shared clonotypes between healthy human individuals. Produced via immunoSEQ multiplex PCR; TCRdb's table is partial and in-frame only. The data show around 200,000 clones, approximately 62% seen once. Sequencing was done on a sample of memory CD4+ T cells sorted from blood. The subset: CD45RA-negative fraction. Source of these receptors: a man younger than 45 in good health.

The chain links TRBV6-6 to TRBJ1-5, with D uncertain. CDR3 size: 13 residues. Trimming took off 2 bases at V and 5 bases at J, with 7 bases between the two ends. Germline V gene lookup returns CDR1 MNHNY and CDR2 SVGAGI (reference sequence). CDR3 loop: CASSYGVDQPQHF. CDR3 DNA: TGTGCCAGCAGTTACGGGGTTGATCAGCCCCAGCATTTT.

The chain recombines TRBV15 with TRBJ1-2; D possibly corresponds to TRBD1 (5 bases). The CDR3 loop spans 15 amino acids. V gave up 4 bases and J gave up 3 bases, with 15 bases separating them. The germline V gene has CDR1 LNHNV and CDR2 YYDKDF (reference sequence). CDR3 in DNA: TGTGCCACCAGCAAGGGGTCAGGGATCGACTATGGCTACACCTTC. Its protein is CATSKGSGIDYGYTF.

This clone has only a few counts. The chain carries TRBV7-2 and TRBJ1-2; D is uncertain. Deletions cut 2 bases from V and 8 bases from J, with 12 bases between. The CDR3 consists of 13 residues. Germline values: CDR1 SGHTA, CDR2 FQGNSA. CDR3 in amino acids: CASSLTGPGGYTF. The CDR3 region has the DNA TGTGCCAGCAGCTTAACCGGGCCCGGAGGCTACACCTTC.

This clone has more than one count but fewer than ten. The chain carries TRBV28 and TRBJ2-4; weak D call: TRBD1 (6 bases). V shed 4 bases and J shed 0 bases, with 10 bases lying between them. CDR1 and CDR2 from the germline V gene are MDHEN and SYDVKM. This CDR3 has 15 amino acids. The CDR3 coding sequence is TGTGCCAGCAGTTCCAGGGGCGTAGCCAAAAACATTCAGTACTTC. It encodes CASSSRGVAKNIQYF. Combining the CDR3 with reference TRBV28 and TRBJ2-4 gives the whole variable domain DVKVTQSSRYLVKRTGEKVFLECVQDMDHENMFWYRQDPGLGLRLIYFSYDVKMKEKGDIPEGYSVSREKKERFSLILESASTNQTSMYLCASSSRGVAKNIQYFGAGTRLSVL.

This clone has only one observation. The chain links TRBV2 to TRBJ1-2; D perhaps matches TRBD1 (5 bases). The CDR3 is 14 residues long. The germline CDR1 and CDR2 sequences are SNHLY and FYNNEI. V dropped 4 bases and J dropped 4 bases, with 13 bases sitting between them. The CDR3 DNA follows: TGTGCCAGCAGTGCTGGGGCAGCCGGCTATGGCTACACCTTC. It specifies CASSAGAAGYGYTF. The full variable domain, in which reference TRBV2 and TRBJ1-2 provide the parts outside the CDR3, is EPEVTQTPSHQVTQMGQEVILRCVPISNHLYFYWYRQILGQKVEFLVSFYNNEISEKSEIFDDQFSVERPDGSNFTLKIRSTKLEDSAMYFCASSAGAAGYGYTFGSGTRLTVV.

The chain uses TRBV7-2 and TRBJ2-3, with 9 bases identical to TRBD1. The germline V gene has CDR1 SGHTA and CDR2 FQGNSA. The V segment lost 0 bases and the J segment 14 bases; nucleotides outside the gene matches: 6. This CDR3 is built from 13 residues. The chain's CDR3 is CASSLAGTGTVYF. The CDR3 DNA follows: TGTGCCAGCAGCTTAGCCGGGACAGGGACTGTGTATTTT.

The genes are TRBV27 and TRBJ1-2; D is possibly TRBD1 (6 bases). The CDR3 is 17 amino acids. V was cut by 6 bases and J by 4 bases, with 24 bases left in between. Germline loops: CDR1 MNHEY, CDR2 SMNVEV (reference sequence). The CDR3 sequence: CASSLGGPGKSFYGYTF. CDR3 sequence (DNA): TGTGCCAGCAGCCTAGGGGGTCCCGGAAAGAGTTTCTATGGCTACACCTTC.

This chain uses TRBV5-1 with TRBJ2-7; 8 nucleotides line up with TRBD1. V gave up 0 bases and J gave up 3 bases; unmatched junction bases: 8. The CDR3 has 16 amino acids. CDR1 SGHRS and CDR2 YFSETQ come from the germline V gene. As DNA, the CDR3 is TGCGCCAGCAGCTTGGCTAGGACAGGGTTAGGCTACGAGCAGTACTTC. This translates into CASSLARTGLGYEQYF.

The J gene is TRBJ2-5, the V gene TRBV11-2; 7 bases agree with TRBD1. Per the germline V gene, CDR1 is SGHAT and CDR2 is FQNNGV. This CDR3 has 14 amino acids. V was clipped by 4 bases and J by 6 bases; unmatched bases: 8. CDR3 sequence reads: CASSSFRGLQTQYF. In DNA, the CDR3 is TGTGCCAGCAGCTCTTTTAGGGGGCTACAGACCCAGTACTTC.

This clone was observed a handful of times. This rearrangement joins TRBV29-1 to TRBJ2-2; perhaps TRBD1 as D (5 bases). V was clipped by 7 bases and J by 0 bases, with 12 bases between them. Per germline, CDR1 SQVTM and CDR2 ANQGSEA. This CDR3 has 14 residues. CDR3 in DNA: TGCAGCGCTATACAGGAATCGAACACCGGGGAGCTGTTTTTT. This sequence encodes CSAIQESNTGELFF.

This clone was seen many times. The J gene is TRBJ2-1, the V gene TRBV6-4; 12 bases agree with TRBD2. Germline V gene data show CDR1 as MRHNA and CDR2 as SNTAGT. V gave up 6 bases and J gave up 9 bases; unmatched junction bases: 6. The CDR3 extends over 14 amino acids. CDR3 region: CASSLAGGLGEQFF. The CDR3 nucleotides are TGTGCCAGCAGCCTAGCGGGAGGGCTTGGTGAGCAGTTCTTC.

J is TRBJ2-7 and V is TRBV4-3; TRBD2 aligns across 8 bases. V dropped 0 bases and J dropped 9; count of bases not matched to a gene: 13. Germline loops: CDR1 LGHNA, CDR2 YSLEER. The CDR3 covers 16 residues. The CDR3 is CASSQDSLAGPFRQYF. The CDR3 nucleotides read TGCGCCAGCAGCCAAGATTCCCTAGCGGGCCCTTTCAGGCAGTACTTC.

The gene calls are TRBV5-1 and TRBJ2-7; 7 nucleotides align to TRBD2. The length of the CDR3 is 17 residues. CDR1 is SGHRS, CDR2 YFSETQ, per germline. After removal of 3 bases from V and 4 bases from J, the junction contained 16 bases not matched to a gene. The CDR3 DNA follows: TGCGCCAGCAGCTCACGTACGGGACTACAGCAATCGTACGAGCAGTACTTC. It specifies CASSSRTGLQQSYEQYF.

V gene TRBV27 combines with J gene TRBJ1-2; possible D gene TRBD1, 6 bases. The germline gives CDR1 MNHEY, CDR2 SMNVEV (reference sequence). Between the trimmed V and J ends, which lost 8 bases and 5 bases, there was a span of 18 bases. This CDR3 spans 14 amino acids. The CDR3 bases are TGTGCCAGCTCCCTCACCGGACAGATATATGGCTACACCTTC. Translated, it gives CASSLTGQIYGYTF.

In its sample, this clone was seen once. The V gene is TRBV11-2, the J gene TRBJ2-5, with TRBD2 as a possible D gene (6 bases). The V end lost 2 bases, the J end lost 5 bases, and 18 bases lay between the germline ends. The CDR3 sequence is 16 residues long. The germline V gene has CDR1 SGHAT and CDR2 FQNNGV. The CDR3 loop reads CASSLRQRVGQETQYF. CDR3 nucleotides: TGTGCCAGCAGCTTAAGGCAGCGGGTGGGTCAGGAGACCCAGTACTTC.

The rearrangement links TRBV9 to TRBJ2-7; TRBD1 is a possible D gene (5 bases). Trimming removed 4 bases from V and 0 bases from J, with 17 bases in between. The CDR3 extends over 16 amino acids. Germline loops: CDR1 SGDLS, CDR2 YYNGEE. The DNA for the CDR3 is TGTGCCAGCAGCCCTAAAGTGACAGCTCACTCCTACGAGCAGTACTTC. The encoded protein is CASSPKVTAHSYEQYF.

This clone was recorded once. The chain recombines TRBV7-3 with TRBJ2-1; unclear D gene. V was shortened by 2 bases and J by 5 bases, with 13 bases between the two germline ends. Germline V CDR1 and CDR2: SGHTA, FQGTGA. The CDR3 is made up of 15 amino acids. The CDR3 reads CASSLGRRSHNEQFF. Here the CDR3 DNA reads TGTGCCAGCAGCTTAGGTCGGCGGAGCCACAATGAGCAGTTCTTC.

This chain connects TRBV11-3 to TRBJ2-1; no firm D call. Trimming removed 0 bases from V and 7 bases from J, with 10 bases in between. Germline V gene sequence: CDR1 SGHNT, CDR2 YENEEA. The CDR3 runs 14 residues. CDR3 sequence reads: CASSLDRRGNEQFF. The CDR3 DNA reads TGTGCCAGCAGCTTAGATCGCCGTGGAAATGAGCAGTTCTTC.

This clone was detected once. The rearrangement uses TRBV19 and TRBJ1-5, with 8 bases aligning to TRBD1. This CDR3 is built from 16 residues. Per the germline V gene, CDR1 is LNHDA and CDR2 is SQIVND (reference sequence). V shed 3 bases and J 7 bases; nucleotides not matched to a gene: 11. CDR3 residues: CASSIYFDRGGQPQHF. CDR3 in DNA: TGTGCCAGTAGTATTTATTTCGACAGGGGTGGGCAGCCCCAGCATTTT.

The CDR3, as DNA: TGTGCCAGCCGGCCGGGGATGAACTCTGGAAACACCATATATTTT. Residues: CASRPGMNSGNTIYF. This chain links TRBV6-1 with TRBJ1-3; the D is unclear. CDR1 and CDR2 (germline): MNHNS, SASEGT. V lost 8 bases to trimming and J lost 0 bases, with 14 bases between them. The CDR3 is 15 residues long.